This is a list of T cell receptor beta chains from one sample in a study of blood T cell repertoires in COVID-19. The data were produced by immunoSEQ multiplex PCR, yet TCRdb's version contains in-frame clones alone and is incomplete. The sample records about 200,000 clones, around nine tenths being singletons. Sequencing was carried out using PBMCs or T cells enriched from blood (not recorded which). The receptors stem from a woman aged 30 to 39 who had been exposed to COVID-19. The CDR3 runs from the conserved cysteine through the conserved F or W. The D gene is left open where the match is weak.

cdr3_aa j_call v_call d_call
CASSEPGQAANYGYTF TRBJ1-2 TRBV10-2 TRBD1
CASSLYWAGRGTEAFF TRBJ1-1 TRBV27 .
CASSEVRYYGYTF TRBJ1-2 TRBV6-1 .
CAIQGYTEAFF TRBJ1-1 TRBV30 TRBD1
CASTGNTNTGELFF TRBJ2-2 TRBV28 .
CASSTLLENTEAFF TRBJ1-1 TRBV6-5 .
CASRVRDRSIYEQYF TRBJ2-7 TRBV5-1 TRBD1
CASSLTGRGDTIYF TRBJ1-3 TRBV27 .
CASSPGGTQPQHF TRBJ1-5 TRBV7-8 .
CASSSALTRSSINEQFF TRBJ2-1 TRBV6-2/TRBV6-3 .
CASSESRQGANTEAFF TRBJ1-1 TRBV2 TRBD1
CASSPQGNGELFF TRBJ2-2 TRBV18 .
CASSQDLTGHSKPETQYF TRBJ2-5 TRBV3-1/TRBV3-2 .
CASNRGVSSYNSPLHF TRBJ1-6 TRBV2 TRBD1
CASSPQMQAGSGLEQYF TRBJ2-7 TRBV9 TRBD2
CASNGPQDRTFLAKNIQYF TRBJ2-4 TRBV2 TRBD1
CSVGDRDYGYTF TRBJ1-2 TRBV29-1 TRBD1
CASSPISDTNTEAFF TRBJ1-1 TRBV18 .
CASSPPTSGVGNTGELFF TRBJ2-2 TRBV18 TRBD2
CASSRGGLESNYGYTF TRBJ1-2 TRBV5-4 .
CASTEVPREQYF TRBJ2-7 TRBV2 .
CAINPSTGNYGYTF TRBJ1-2 TRBV10-3 .
CASSVDRAGNTIYF TRBJ1-3 TRBV9 .
CASSPSDRRSGANVLTF TRBJ2-6 TRBV19 .
CASSQDKNYGYTF TRBJ1-2 TRBV4-2 .
CASSSRDRDGYTF TRBJ1-2 TRBV27 TRBD1
CASSPGQSTDTQYF TRBJ2-3 TRBV9 .
CASGSGTPSYEQYF TRBJ2-7 TRBV9 .
CASSEASTGNTEAFF TRBJ1-1 TRBV6-1 .
CASSGTGVLVQPQHF TRBJ1-5 TRBV19 TRBD1
CASSPAGYNYGYTF TRBJ1-2 TRBV5-1 .
CASSLDPRGAPWNDEQFF TRBJ2-1 TRBV7-8 TRBD2
CSVDRQGPSYGYTF TRBJ1-2 TRBV29-1 .
CASSYPSRGTPLHF TRBJ1-6 TRBV6-2/TRBV6-3 .
CASSLSNGAYNEQFF TRBJ2-1 TRBV7-3 .
CASSLNGQYGYTF TRBJ1-2 TRBV5-6 .
CASSFPGVQPQHF TRBJ1-5 TRBV28 .
CASSPGTASYEQYF TRBJ2-7 TRBV18 TRBD1
CASATGGRTGELFF TRBJ2-2 TRBV5-1 TRBD1
CASSLGGQGYGYTF TRBJ1-2 TRBV5-1 TRBD1
CASSVTDQPQHF TRBJ1-5 TRBV6-5 .
CASSFWGQGPSYPNTGELFF TRBJ2-2 TRBV3-1/TRBV3-2 TRBD1
CASSQDRPSGVGTDTQYF TRBJ2-3 TRBV4-1 TRBD2
CASTGGSSYEQYF TRBJ2-7 TRBV11-2 TRBD2
CASSSWGEKLFF TRBJ1-4 TRBV7-2 .
CASSPAAGGIYGYTF TRBJ1-2 TRBV18 TRBD1
CASSVQGGYTEAFF TRBJ1-1 TRBV2 .
CASSQPVRAVKETQYF TRBJ2-5 TRBV4-1 .
CASSRTGVGDGYTF TRBJ1-2 TRBV11-2 TRBD1
CASSLEAHRGTDTQYF TRBJ2-3 TRBV5-1 .